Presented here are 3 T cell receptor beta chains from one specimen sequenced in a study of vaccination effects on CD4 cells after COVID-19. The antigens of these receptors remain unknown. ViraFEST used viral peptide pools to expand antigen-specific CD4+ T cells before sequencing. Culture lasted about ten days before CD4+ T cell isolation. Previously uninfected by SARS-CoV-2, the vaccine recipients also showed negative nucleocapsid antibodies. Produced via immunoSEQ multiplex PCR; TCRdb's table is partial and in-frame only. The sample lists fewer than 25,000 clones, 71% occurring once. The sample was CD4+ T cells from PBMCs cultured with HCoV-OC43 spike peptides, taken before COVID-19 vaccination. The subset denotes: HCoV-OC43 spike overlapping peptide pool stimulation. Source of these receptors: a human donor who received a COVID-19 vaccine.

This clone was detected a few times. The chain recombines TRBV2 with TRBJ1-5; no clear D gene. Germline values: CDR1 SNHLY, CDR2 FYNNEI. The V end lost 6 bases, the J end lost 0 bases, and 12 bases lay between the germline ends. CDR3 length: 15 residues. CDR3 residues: CASRLDTVSNQPQHF. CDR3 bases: TGTGCCAGCAGACTTGACACCGTTAGCAATCAGCCCCAGCATTTT.

The CDR3 loop is CASSVGGGITYNEQFF. In DNA form, the CDR3 reads TGCGCCAGCAGCGTCGGGGGGGGGATCACCTACAATGAGCAGTTCTTC. This rearrangement joins TRBV5-1 to TRBJ2-1; 8 nucleotides match TRBD2. Germline V gene data show CDR1 as SGHRS and CDR2 as YFSETQ. The ends lost 4 bases at V and 2 bases at J; junction bases unmatched: 8. This CDR3 is 16 amino acids long. Looking up the rest from reference TRBV5-1 and TRBJ2-1 gives the full variable domain: KAGVTQTPRYLIKTRGQQVTLSCSPISGHRSVSWYQQTPGQGLQFLFEYFSETQRNKGNFPGRFSGRQFSNSRSEMNVSTLELGDSALYLCASSVGGGITYNEQFFGPGTRLTVL.

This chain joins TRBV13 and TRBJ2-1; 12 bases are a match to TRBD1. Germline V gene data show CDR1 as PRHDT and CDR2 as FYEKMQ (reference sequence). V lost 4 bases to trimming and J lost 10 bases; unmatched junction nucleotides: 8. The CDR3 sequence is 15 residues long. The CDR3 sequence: CASSSSGQGAQEQFF. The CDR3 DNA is TGTGCCAGCAGCTCCTCGGGACAGGGGGCGCAGGAGCAGTTCTTC. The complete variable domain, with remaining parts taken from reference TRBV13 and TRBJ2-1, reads AAGVIQSPRHLIKEKRETATLKCYPIPRHDTVYWYQQGPGQDPQFLISFYEKMQSDKGSIPDRFSAQQFSDYHSELNMSSLELGDSALYFCASSSSGQGAQEQFFGPGTRLTVL.